The present T cell receptor (beta chain) was sequenced within a study of PD-1 blockade in classical Hodgkin lymphoma. TCRdb's table, derived via immunoSEQ multiplex PCR, lists solely in-frame clones and lacks some. The sample lists over 15,000 clones, about 90% seen once, with about 4.2% in the top ten. Time point denoted: newly diagnosed, previously untreated cHL patient sample. The ends lost 4 bases at V and 3 bases at J; junction bases unmatched: 6. CDR3 length equals 15 residues. Germline values: CDR1 LGHNA, CDR2 YNFKEQ. Material: peripheral blood mononuclear cells (PBMCs). The source is a human donor with classical Hodgkin lymphoma. V and J are TRBV4-2 and TRBJ2-7, with TRBD1 matching 10 bases. In DNA form, the CDR3 reads TGTGCCAGCAGCCTAACCGGGACAGGGGTCTACGAGCAGTACTTC. Amino acid sequence: CASSLTGTGVYEQYF.